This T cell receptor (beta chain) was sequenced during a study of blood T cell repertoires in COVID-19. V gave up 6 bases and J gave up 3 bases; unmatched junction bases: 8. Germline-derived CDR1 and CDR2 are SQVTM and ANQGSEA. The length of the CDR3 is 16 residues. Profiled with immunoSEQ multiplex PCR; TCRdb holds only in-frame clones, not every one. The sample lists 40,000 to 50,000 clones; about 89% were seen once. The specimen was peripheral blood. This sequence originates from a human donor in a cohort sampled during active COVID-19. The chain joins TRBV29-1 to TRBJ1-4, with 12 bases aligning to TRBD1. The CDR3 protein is CSVSGTGGDSNEKLFF. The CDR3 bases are TGCAGCGTGTCCGGGACAGGGGGCGACTCTAATGAAAAACTGTTTTTT.